These 22 T cell receptor beta chains were all obtained from the same sample, sequenced in a study of OX40 agonist ivuxolimab in advanced cancers. The repertoire was sequenced with immunoSEQ multiplex PCR; TCRdb's copy has only in-frame clones and lacks some. The sample lists about 58,000 clones; roughly 80% were seen once. This material consisted of CD4+ or CD8+ T cells sorted from blood, taken in a trial of the OX40 agonist ivuxolimab. Source of these receptors: an adult with an advanced solid tumor such as melanoma, head and neck, liver or kidney cancer.

V gene TRBV10-3 combines with J gene TRBJ1-4, with 8 bases aligning to TRBD1. The CDR3 extends over 14 amino acids. V gave up 8 bases and J gave up 6 bases; unmatched junction bases: 8. Germline V gives CDR1 ENHRY, CDR2 SYGVKD. CDR3 sequence (DNA): TGTGCCATCTCTCAGGGGGCGTTGGATGAAAAACTGTTTTTT. Amino acids: CAISQGALDEKLFF.

The chain uses TRBV6-1 and TRBJ1-1, with 7 positions matching TRBD1. Trimming at V came to 4 bases and at J to 3 bases, leaving 2 bases not matched to a gene. Germline values: CDR1 MNHNS, CDR2 SASEGT. CDR3 length: 13 amino acids. Written as DNA, the CDR3 is TGTGCCAGCAGTGTGCAGGGGGACACTGAAGCTTTCTTT. This codes for CASSVQGDTEAFF.

The J gene is TRBJ2-2, the V gene TRBV7-2; 11 bases line up with TRBD2. This CDR3 is built from 15 residues. In germline, CDR1 is SGHTA, CDR2 FQGNSA. Trimming removed 5 bases from V and 5 bases from J; junction bases left unmatched: 4. CDR3 nucleotides: TGTGCCAGCAGCCCTGGGACTAGCGGAACCGGGGAGCTGTTTTTT. It translates to CASSPGTSGTGELFF. Filled out from reference TRBV7-2 and TRBJ2-2, the complete variable domain reads GAGVSQSPSNKVTEKGKDVELRCDPISGHTALYWYRQSLGQGLEFLIYFQGNSAPDKSGLPSDRFSAERTGGSVSTLTIQRTQQEDSAVYLCASSPGTSGTGELFFGEGSRLTVL.

The rearrangement joins TRBV11-1 to TRBJ2-3; 8 bases fit TRBD2. The CDR3 extends over 15 amino acids. Germline V gene data show CDR1 as SGHAT and CDR2 as FQDESV (reference sequence). V lost 2 bases and J lost 8; bases outside the gene matches: 9. The CDR3 reads CASSLRLSAGGTQYF. The CDR3 nucleotides are TGTGCCAGCAGCTTAAGACTCTCCGCGGGAGGTACGCAGTATTTT.

This clone came up once. The rearrangement joins TRBV7-9 to TRBJ1-1; D call uncertain. Germline CDR1 SEHNR, CDR2 FQNEAQ (reference sequence). This CDR3 contains 13 residues. V gave up 2 bases and J gave up 4 bases, with 8 bases separating them. DNA of the CDR3: TGTGCCAGCAGCTTACCGGCGAGCACTGAAGCTTTCTTT. Translated, it gives CASSLPASTEAFF.

This clone has just a few counts. This sequence joins TRBV4-1 and TRBJ2-4, with D hard to call. The CDR3 sequence is 16 residues long. The germline gives CDR1 MGHRA, CDR2 YSYEKL. With 6 bases removed from V and 0 bases from J, the gap between germline ends came to 15 bases. CDR3 sequence reads: CASSSRADLAKNIQYF. The CDR3 nucleotides read TGCGCCAGCAGTAGTAGGGCAGATCTAGCCAAAAACATTCAGTACTTC.

The chain carries TRBV28 and TRBJ1-1, with D possibly being TRBD1 (6 bases). Germline V gives CDR1 MDHEN, CDR2 SYDVKM. The V gene lost 3 bases and the J gene lost 4 bases, with 15 bases spanning the gap. The length of the CDR3 is 15 residues. CDR3 DNA sequence: TGTGCCAGCAGTTTCGTCGGGGGCCCGGGCACTGAAGCTTTCTTT. As protein: CASSFVGGPGTEAFF. Full variable domain (missing parts from reference TRBV28 and TRBJ1-1): DVKVTQSSRYLVKRTGEKVFLECVQDMDHENMFWYRQDPGLGLRLIYFSYDVKMKEKGDIPEGYSVSREKKERFSLILESASTNQTSMYLCASSFVGGPGTEAFFGQGTRLTVV.

The chain has TRBV13 and TRBJ2-5; 13 bases map to TRBD2. Germline CDR1 PRHDT, CDR2 FYEKMQ (reference sequence). CDR3 length: 16 amino acids. J lost 2 bases, V lost 3 bases, and 3 bases had no gene match. The CDR3 loop reads CASSFLTSGGQETQYF. Here the CDR3 DNA reads TGTGCCAGCAGCTTCCTGACTAGCGGGGGGCAAGAGACCCAGTACTTC.

The chain has TRBV7-2 and TRBJ1-6; 7 nucleotides align to TRBD1. The CDR3 has 15 residues. V was clipped by 1 base and J by 10 bases; unmatched bases: 7. Germline V gene sequence: CDR1 SGHTA, CDR2 FQGNSA. In DNA, the CDR3 is TGTGCCAGCAGCTTAGGGACAGGATTCAGGTCACCCCTCCACTTT. It specifies CASSLGTGFRSPLHF.

The CDR3 DNA is TGTGCCAGCAGTTACTCGGGGGGGGATTACGAGCAGTACTTC. Amino acid sequence: CASSYSGGDYEQYF. The chain couples TRBV6-6 to TRBJ2-7; TRBD2 aligns across 7 bases. The germline CDR1 and CDR2 sequences are MNHNY and SVGAGI (reference sequence). The J segment lost 4 bases and the V segment lost 0 bases, leaving 3 bases of the junction unmatched. This CDR3 spans 14 amino acids.

This clone has just a few counts. The genes are TRBV5-1 and TRBJ2-7, with D perhaps TRBD1 (6 bases). Trimming took 6 bases from V and 6 from J, leaving 22 bases between them. The CDR3 has 15 residues. The germline V gene encodes CDR1 SGHRS and CDR2 YFSETQ. The CDR3: CASTPRGTQSSEQYF. The CDR3 nucleotides read TGCGCCAGCACTCCTAGGGGGACACAAAGTTCCGAGCAGTACTTC. The whole variable domain, filled in from reference TRBV5-1 and TRBJ2-7, reads KAGVTQTPRYLIKTRGQQVTLSCSPISGHRSVSWYQQTPGQGLQFLFEYFSETQRNKGNFPGRFSGRQFSNSRSEMNVSTLELGDSALYLCASTPRGTQSSEQYFGPGTRLTVT.

The chain uses TRBV9 and TRBJ2-2; TRBD1 matches 7 bases. V was clipped by 4 bases and J by 4 bases; unmatched bases: 7. The CDR3 consists of 15 residues. The germline gives CDR1 SGDLS, CDR2 YYNGEE. The CDR3 DNA reads TGTGCCAGCAGCATTGGGACAGCTTTCACCGGGGAGCTGTTTTTT. Residues: CASSIGTAFTGELFF.

The chain employs TRBV7-9 and TRBJ2-2, with 13 positions matching TRBD2. Per germline, CDR1 SEHNR and CDR2 FQNEAQ (reference sequence). This CDR3 is 17 amino acids long. V dropped 5 bases and J dropped 2; count of bases not matched to a gene: 5. The CDR3 spells CASSPTSGGLNTGELFF. For the CDR3, the DNA is TGTGCCAGCAGCCCGACTAGCGGGGGGCTTAACACCGGGGAGCTGTTTTTT.

This rearrangement joins TRBV6-4 to TRBJ2-1; D tentatively reads TRBD1 or TRBD2 (5 bases each). Trimming pared 4 bases from V and 9 bases from J, leaving 10 bases between. Germline CDR1 reads MRHNA; CDR2 reads SNTAGT. There are 12 residues in the CDR3. Here the CDR3 reads CASSGDQGEQFF. CDR3 coding DNA: TGTGCCAGCAGTGGGGACCAGGGTGAGCAGTTCTTC.

The chain recombines TRBV5-1 with TRBJ1-5; a weak D match, TRBD1 (6 bases). The germline V gene encodes CDR1 SGHRS and CDR2 YFSETQ. With 4 bases removed from V and 5 bases from J, the gap between germline ends came to 19 bases. This CDR3 has 16 amino acids. CDR3 protein: CASSPGRGGRDQPQHF. The CDR3 DNA is TGCGCCAGCAGCCCGGGGAGGGGGGGCAGAGATCAGCCCCAGCATTTT.

The chain carries TRBV30 and TRBJ1-1; D is possibly TRBD1 (6 bases). CDR3 length equals 14 residues. The ends were cut back, 5 bases at V and 1 base at J, with 14 bases in the middle. Germline CDR1 and CDR2: GTSNPN and SVGIG (reference sequence). CDR3 sequence (DNA): TGTGCCTGGGGAAAACAGGGTCCGAACACTGAAGCTTTCTTT. This translates into CAWGKQGPNTEAFF.

The chain uses TRBV9 and TRBJ2-7, with 12 bases matching TRBD2. The germline V gene has CDR1 SGDLS and CDR2 YYNGEE. With 3 bases clipped from V and 2 bases from J, the junction kept 0 bases outside the gene matches. CDR3 length: 14 residues. CDR3 loop: CASSGTSGAYEQYF. For the CDR3, the DNA is TGTGCCAGCAGCGGGACTAGCGGGGCCTACGAGCAGTACTTC. Using reference TRBV9 and TRBJ2-7 for the parts outside the CDR3, the full variable domain is DSGVTQTPKHLITATGQRVTLRCSPRSGDLSVYWYQQSLDQGLQFLIQYYNGEERAKGNILERFSAQQFPDLHSELNLSSLELGDSALYFCASSGTSGAYEQYFGPGTRLTVT.

This sequence joins TRBV9 and TRBJ2-1; TRBD2 matches 15 bases. The V gene end was trimmed by 1 base and the J gene end by 8 bases; junction bases not matched to a gene: 1. Germline lookup yields CDR1 SGDLS and CDR2 YYNGEE. The CDR3 is 15 amino acids. CDR3 loop: CASSVRTSGGDEQFF. The DNA for the CDR3 is TGTGCCAGCAGCGTACGGACTAGCGGGGGGGATGAGCAGTTCTTC. Supplemented by reference TRBV9 and TRBJ2-1, the full variable domain reads DSGVTQTPKHLITATGQRVTLRCSPRSGDLSVYWYQQSLDQGLQFLIQYYNGEERAKGNILERFSAQQFPDLHSELNLSSLELGDSALYFCASSVRTSGGDEQFFGPGTRLTVL.

The chain has TRBV18 and TRBJ2-5; D is unclear. Trimming removed 0 bases at V and 1 base at J, with 6 bases between. This CDR3 is 14 amino acids long. The germline V gene encodes CDR1 KGHSH and CDR2 LQKENI. The CDR3 protein is CASSPPYFQETQYF. In nucleotides, the CDR3 is TGTGCCAGCTCACCACCGTACTTCCAAGAGACCCAGTACTTC.

The chain is built from TRBV5-1 and TRBJ2-1, with D perhaps TRBD2 (7 bases). Germline loops: CDR1 SGHRS, CDR2 YFSETQ. This CDR3 is 13 amino acids long. V gave up 2 bases and J gave up 8 bases, with 11 bases separating them. The DNA for the CDR3 is TGCGCCAGCAGCTTAGGGGGGGCCTATGAGCAGTTCTTC. It specifies CASSLGGAYEQFF.

The sample holds a few counts of this clone. The V call is TRBV28, the J call TRBJ1-6, with D tentatively TRBD1 (5 bases). This CDR3 region has 15 residues. Germline CDR1 is MDHEN and CDR2 is SYDVKM. With 3 bases removed from V and 5 bases from J, the gap between germline ends came to 11 bases. The CDR3 DNA reads TGTGCCAGCAGTTTGCTGGGACGGGATAATTCACCCCTCCACTTT. Residues: CASSLLGRDNSPLHF.

The CDR3 is CASSLTGSEKLFF. The CDR3 region has the DNA TGCGCCAGCAGCTTGACAGGGTCTGAAAAACTGTTTTTT. J is TRBJ1-4 and V is TRBV5-1, with TRBD1 as a possible D gene (6 bases). The CDR3 is 13 amino acids. The germline V gene encodes CDR1 SGHRS and CDR2 YFSETQ. Deletions cut 1 base from V and 7 bases from J, with 8 bases between.